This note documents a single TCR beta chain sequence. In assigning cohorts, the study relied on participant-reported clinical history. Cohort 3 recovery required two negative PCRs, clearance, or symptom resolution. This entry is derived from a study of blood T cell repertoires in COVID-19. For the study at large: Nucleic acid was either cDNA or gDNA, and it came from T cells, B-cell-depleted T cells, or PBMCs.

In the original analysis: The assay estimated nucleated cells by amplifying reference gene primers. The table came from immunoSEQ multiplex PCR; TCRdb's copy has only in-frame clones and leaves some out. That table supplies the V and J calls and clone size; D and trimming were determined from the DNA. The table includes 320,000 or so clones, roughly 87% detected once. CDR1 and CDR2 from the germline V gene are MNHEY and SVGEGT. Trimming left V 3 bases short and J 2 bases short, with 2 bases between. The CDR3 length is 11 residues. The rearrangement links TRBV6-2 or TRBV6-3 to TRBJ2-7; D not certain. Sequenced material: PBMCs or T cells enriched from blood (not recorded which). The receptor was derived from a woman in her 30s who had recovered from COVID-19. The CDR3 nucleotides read TGTGCCAGCAGTTATACCTACGAGCAGTACTTC. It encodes CASSYTYEQYF.